The entry below gives a single T cell receptor beta chain sequence along with its context. The antigen is unknown. The RNA input was roughly 0.5 to 1 ug, and it was reverse transcribed with random hexamers. Multiplex immunoSEQ PCR targeted 54 Vbeta and 13 Jbeta TCR beta segments. MiXCR was run by TCRdb on the immunoSEQ multiplex PCR reads, yielding one entry per CDR3 protein. The sample gives under 200,000 distinct CDR3 sequences, over 85% of which show up once; about 0.13% is in the top ten. The data were obtained in a study of CD8 T cells in Susac syndrome. Study observations and caveats: As the study acknowledged, the number of individuals who were part of its TCR sequencing and HLA analysis was relatively small.

The authors sequenced TCR beta from blood CD8+ and CD4+ T cells. Healthy donors matched for age and sex were used as controls. The CDR3 totals 15 residues. The V and J ends lost 2 bases and 3 bases respectively, with 11 bases between them. The germline gives CDR1 LGHNA, CDR2 YSLEER. The chain employs TRBV4-3 and TRBJ1-5; a possible D gene is TRBD1 (6 bases). The source material was CD4+ T cells from PBMCs. The TCR originated in a human donor in good health. The CDR3 DNA reads TGCGCCAGCAGCCAAAGCGGGACATCCAATCAGCCCCAGCATTTT. Its translation: CASSQSGTSNQPQHF.